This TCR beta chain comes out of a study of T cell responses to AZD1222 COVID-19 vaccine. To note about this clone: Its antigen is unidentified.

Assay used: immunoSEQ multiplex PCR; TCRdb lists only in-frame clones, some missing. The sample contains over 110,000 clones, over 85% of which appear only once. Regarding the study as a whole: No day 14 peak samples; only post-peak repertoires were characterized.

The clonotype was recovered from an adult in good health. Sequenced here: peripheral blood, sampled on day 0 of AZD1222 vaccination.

As DNA, the CDR3 is TGTGCCAGCAGACCCCGGACAGCGGGTCAGCCCCAGCATTTT. This encodes CASRPRTAGQPQHF. The rearrangement uses TRBV2 and TRBJ1-5; D possibly corresponds to TRBD1 (6 bases). V lost 6 bases to trimming and J lost 6 bases, with 15 bases between them. This CDR3 spans 14 amino acids. CDR1 is SNHLY, CDR2 FYNNEI, per germline.